This TCR beta chain is from a study of CD8+CD57+ T cells in acquired aplastic anemia. Study background: Sorted CD4+ and CD8+ cells yielded about 3 ug of DNA on average.

As for this clonotype: What it binds is unknown.

Losses at the gene ends were 1 base for V and 8 bases for J; bases not matched to a gene: 4. This CDR3 is built from 15 residues. Germline CDR1 and CDR2: SGHAT and FQDESV (reference sequence). Whole-study results and caveats: Patients and controls shared 25 to 35 CD8+ CDR3 sequences, highly expressed in patients.

Template material for TCR beta VDJ and CDR3 profiling consisted of genomic DNA. TCRdb recomputed calls from the reads with MiXCR, one row per CDR3 protein. Of approximately 470,000 distinct CDR3 sequences in the sample, over 25% were seen once. The sequenced patients had an expansion of CD8+CD57+ cells seen by flow cytometry. Blood sampling was performed on the patients, and none of them had received therapy by then. The V gene is TRBV11-1, the J gene TRBJ2-1; 11 positions match TRBD1. This TCR was recovered from a human donor with aplastic anemia. Specimen: sorted CD4+, CD8+, or CD8+CD57+ T cells (not recorded which) from PBMCs. CDR3 DNA sequence: TGTGCCAGCAGCTTAGTATGGACAGGGGGCGATGAGCAGTTCTTC. Translating gives CASSLVWTGGDEQFF.